The next 3 T cell receptor beta chains were all read from a single sample in a study of blood T cell repertoires in COVID-19. Libraries were prepared by immunoSEQ multiplex PCR; TCRdb keeps only in-frame clonotypes and omits some of them. The repertoire holds 95,000 to 100,000 clones, with roughly nine tenths as singletons. The sample consisted of peripheral blood. The receptors were sampled from a man between 45 and 60 years old with acute or convalescent COVID-19.

This clone came up once. The rearrangement links TRBV19 to TRBJ2-1; TRBD1 is a possible D gene (6 bases). This CDR3 is 13 amino acids long. The V end lost 4 bases, the J end lost 7 bases, and 11 bases lay between the germline ends. The germline V gene has CDR1 LNHDA and CDR2 SQIVND (reference sequence). The CDR3 DNA follows: TGTGCCAGTAGTACGCGACAGGCTAATGAGCAGTTCTTC. Translation: CASSTRQANEQFF.

The rearrangement joins TRBV18 to TRBJ1-6; possibly TRBD1 for D (6 bases). V was cut by 2 bases and J by 7 bases, with 15 bases left in between. This CDR3 is 16 amino acids long. Germline CDR1 is KGHSH and CDR2 is LQKENI. The CDR3 bases are TGTGCCAGCTCACCATTCCAGACAGGTTCGAATTCACCCCTCCACTTT. Translation: CASSPFQTGSNSPLHF.

The gene calls are TRBV3-1 (or the pseudogene TRBV3-2) and TRBJ2-5; 7 bases agree with TRBD1. The CDR3 contains 14 residues. The V gene's germline CDR1 is LGHDT and CDR2 YNNKEL (reference sequence). V lost 5 bases, J lost 2 bases, and 5 bases stayed unmatched. CDR3 region: CASSDRQGQETQYF. DNA of the CDR3: TGTGCCAGCAGCGACCGACAGGGACAAGAGACCCAGTACTTC.